The TCR beta chain under discussion was sequenced for a study of control samples from healthy donors and cancer patients. The V and J ends lost 1 base and 2 bases respectively, with 8 bases between them. Germline V CDR1 and CDR2: SGHAT, FQNNGV. The CDR3 sequence is 14 residues long. Produced via immunoSEQ multiplex PCR; TCRdb's table is partial and in-frame only. Of over 100,000 clones listed, about 93% were seen once; the top ten hold about 2.5%. The sequenced sample consisted of blood. V is TRBV11-2 and J is TRBJ1-1; the D gene is possibly TRBD1 (6 bases). This clonotype originated in a man aged 40-49 years in good health. DNA for the CDR3: TGTGCCAGCAGCTTAGGGGGACAAAACACTGAAGCTTTCTTT. Translating gives CASSLGGQNTEAFF.